This TCR beta chain originates from a study of T cell repertoires in ileal Crohn's disease. Per sample, about 460 nanograms of biopsy DNA were TCRB immunosequenced. Assay used: immunoSEQ multiplex PCR; TCRdb lists only in-frame clones, some missing. The sample lists 15,000 to 20,000 clones, roughly 91% occurring once. Trimming at V came to 1 base and at J to 4 bases, leaving 6 bases not matched to a gene. The CDR3 sequence is 14 residues long. Germline V gene lookup returns CDR1 SQVTM and CDR2 ANQGSEA. Study-level points and caveats: High-frequency clones were more common in sorted CD8 than CD4 cells. Clonality above 26.8% at surgery always came with endoscopic recurrence. Active smokers at surgery had more clonal expansions than non-smokers.

A note on this clone: The antigen remains unidentified.

The TCR sequence derives from an adult with Crohn's disease. The material sequenced was ileal tissue. The rearrangement links TRBV29-1 to TRBJ2-7, with TRBD1 matching 8 bases. CDR3 bases: TGCAGCGTTGAAGGGACAGGGAAGGGATACGAGCAGTACTTC. It encodes CSVEGTGKGYEQYF.